These 32 T cell receptor beta chains share one sample of origin, sequenced in a study of CD8 T cells in ankylosing spondylitis. Each CDR3 protein gets one entry after TCRdb re-called the 5' RACE reads with MiXCR. The table shows more than 150,000 distinct CDR3 sequences, with roughly 20% occurring only once. The source material was blood, either unsorted or a sorted T cell fraction (not recorded which). Every receptor here comes from a male donor aged 5 to 30 with ankylosing spondylitis or in good health (not recorded which).

This clonotype has a count of ten or more. This chain uses TRBV20-1 with TRBJ2-5, with D perhaps matching TRBD2 (8 bases). The CDR3 runs to 17 residues. The germline CDR1 and CDR2 sequences are DFQATT and SNEGSKA (reference sequence). V was shortened by 2 bases and J by 3 bases, with 22 bases between the two germline ends. In DNA form, the CDR3 reads TGCAGTGCTAGACAGGGGGTGCCCAGCGGGAGTAAAGAGACCCAGTACTTC. It encodes CSARQGVPSGSKETQYF.

This clonotype has a count of ten or more. The rearrangement uses TRBV7-2 and TRBJ2-1; TRBD2 aligns across 10 bases. Germline V lookup: CDR1 SGHTA, CDR2 FQGNSA. With V trimmed by 0 bases and J by 4 bases, 6 bases remained unmatched. The CDR3 extends over 17 amino acids. CDR3 nucleotides: TGTGCCAGCAGCTTAGCGGTCACTAGCGGGACTTACAATGAGCAGTTCTTC. Residues: CASSLAVTSGTYNEQFF. Complete variable domain (other parts from reference TRBV7-2 and TRBJ2-1): GAGVSQSPSNKVTEKGKDVELRCDPISGHTALYWYRQSLGQGLEFLIYFQGNSAPDKSGLPSDRFSAERTGGSVSTLTIQRTQQEDSAVYLCASSLAVTSGTYNEQFFGPGTRLTVL.

This clonotype appeared many times. This chain uses TRBV6-1 with TRBJ2-3; D may match TRBD1 or TRBD2 (5 bases each). Germline values: CDR1 MNHNS, CDR2 SASEGT. Trimming took off 5 bases at V and 0 bases at J, with 9 bases between the two ends. This CDR3 has 14 residues. In DNA, the CDR3 is TGTGCCAGCAGTACCCGGGACAGCACAGATACGCAGTATTTT. Residues: CASSTRDSTDTQYF.

This clonotype was detected many times. The genes are TRBV12-3 or TRBV12-4 and TRBJ2-7, with 10 bases lining up with TRBD1. The V and J ends lost 5 bases and 2 bases, in that order; junction bases with no gene match: 3. The CDR3 contains 14 residues. The CDR3: CASSMGQGPYEQYF. As DNA, the CDR3 is TGTGCCAGCAGTATGGGACAGGGGCCCTACGAGCAGTACTTC.

There are many counts of this clonotype. The genes are TRBV5-5 and TRBJ2-5; D is undetermined. The CDR3 covers 12 residues. The germline V and J ends were trimmed by 0 bases and 5 bases, with 5 bases remaining between them. The V gene's germline CDR1 is SGHKS and CDR2 YYEKEE (reference sequence). CDR3 DNA: TGTGCCAGCAGCTTGGTAGTGGAGACCCAGTACTTC. Protein product: CASSLVVETQYF.

The V and J genes are TRBV12-3 or TRBV12-4 and TRBJ2-7, with D perhaps matching TRBD1 (6 bases). This CDR3 region has 17 residues. V dropped 3 bases and J dropped 3 bases, with 21 bases sitting between them. The CDR3, as DNA: TGTGCCAGCAGTTTGGAACAGGGAAGGCGTGCTAACTACGAGCAGTACTTC. Amino acid sequence: CASSLEQGRRANYEQYF.

This clonotype was recorded at least ten times. The V and J genes are TRBV12-3 or TRBV12-4 and TRBJ2-1, with D uncertain. The CDR3 runs 15 residues. The ends were cut back, 2 bases at V and 0 bases at J, with 8 bases in the middle. The CDR3 loop reads CASSLTESSYNEQFF. The CDR3 coding sequence is TGTGCCAGCAGTTTAACCGAGAGCTCCTACAATGAGCAGTTCTTC.

This clonotype was recorded at least ten times. The chain combines TRBV4-1 with TRBJ2-3, with unresolved D. Trimming stripped 3 bases from V and 2 bases from J, with 18 bases between. Looked up from germline, CDR1 is MGHRA and CDR2 is YSYEKL. The CDR3 sequence is 17 residues long. The CDR3 protein is CASSHGGKYGYTDTQYF. As DNA, the CDR3 is TGCGCCAGCAGCCACGGTGGAAAATACGGCTACACAGATACGCAGTATTTT.

Only a few counts were recorded for this clonotype. The chain employs TRBV12-3 or TRBV12-4 and TRBJ2-1, with 8 bases fitting TRBD2. There are 15 residues in the CDR3. V shed 3 bases and J 7 bases; nucleotides not matched to a gene: 8. CDR3 nucleotide sequence: TGTGCCAGCAGTTTGTTCCAGCGGGAGCGGAATGAGCAGTTCTTC. It translates to CASSLFQRERNEQFF.

This clonotype was counted ten times or more. V and J are TRBV29-1 and TRBJ2-3; TRBD2 is a possible D gene (5 bases). The V gene's germline CDR1 is SQVTM and CDR2 ANQGSEA. The CDR3 totals 14 residues. Trimming shortened V by 4 bases and J by 6 bases, and 17 bases separated the two germline ends. The CDR3 loop is CSVGEADRGDTQYF. The CDR3 nucleotides are TGCAGCGTTGGAGAAGCGGACCGTGGGGATACGCAGTATTTT.

This clonotype came up many times. One junction end does not reproduce the germline sequence, and a read error may be involved. The rearrangement joins TRBV6-5 to TRBJ2-2; possible D gene TRBD2, 6 bases. Germline V gene data show CDR1 as MNHEY and CDR2 as SVGAGI. This CDR3 comprises 13 residues. The CDR3 bases are TGTGTCAGCGGGCACGTTGCCACCGGGGAGCTGTTTTTT. Translation gives CVSGHVATGELFF.

This clonotype has at least ten counts. The chain links TRBV29-1 to TRBJ2-7; TRBD2 is a possible D gene (6 bases). Trimming shortened V by 4 bases and J by 4 bases, and 14 bases separated the two germline ends. Germline assignment: CDR1 SQVTM and CDR2 ANQGSEA. The CDR3 covers 13 residues. CDR3: CSVGGDQGYEQYF. The CDR3 DNA is TGCAGCGTTGGGGGGGACCAGGGTTACGAGCAGTACTTC.

This clonotype appeared many times. The chain joins TRBV5-1 to TRBJ1-5; tentatively, D is TRBD1 (5 bases). This CDR3 comprises 15 residues. Germline CDR1 SGHRS, CDR2 YFSETQ. V gave up 0 bases and J gave up 2 bases, with 9 bases separating them. The CDR3 sequence is CASSLDQGGNQPQHF. The CDR3 nucleotides are TGCGCCAGCAGCTTGGACCAGGGTGGCAATCAGCCCCAGCATTTT.

The chain joins TRBV7-6 to TRBJ2-2; the D gene is possibly TRBD1 (5 bases). Germline values: CDR1 SGHVS, CDR2 FNYEAQ. V lost 1 base to trimming and J lost 8 bases, with 14 bases between them. The CDR3 covers 15 residues. CDR3 residues: CASSLGDFRTGELFF. The CDR3 region has the DNA TGTGCCAGCAGCTTAGGAGACTTTCGGACAGGGGAGCTGTTTTTT.

This clonotype has ten or more counts. The chain recombines TRBV3-1 with TRBJ2-1; 9 bases match TRBD2. This CDR3 is 15 amino acids long. In germline, CDR1 is LGHDT, CDR2 YNNKEL (reference sequence). The V and J ends lost 4 bases and 4 bases, in that order; junction bases with no gene match: 5. The CDR3 bases are TGTGCCAGCAGCCCCCGGACTAGCGCTTACAATGAGCAGTTCTTC. It encodes CASSPRTSAYNEQFF.

This clonotype has at least ten counts. This chain joins TRBV29-1 and TRBJ2-1, with 8 bases identical to TRBD2. The CDR3 is 14 amino acids. Trimming took 5 bases from V and 0 from J; bases not matched to a gene: 3. Looked up from germline, CDR1 is SQVTM and CDR2 is ANQGSEA. The CDR3 DNA sequence: TGCAGCGTTACTAGCGGCAGCTCCTACAATGAGCAGTTCTTC. This codes for CSVTSGSSYNEQFF.

This clonotype was picked up many times. The J gene is TRBJ2-1, the V gene TRBV3-1; 7 bases match TRBD2. Germline lookup yields CDR1 LGHDT and CDR2 YNNKEL (reference sequence). V lost 2 bases to trimming and J lost 5 bases; unmatched junction nucleotides: 15. The CDR3 spans 18 residues. The CDR3: CASSQTRRREGRHNEQFF. For the CDR3, the DNA is TGTGCCAGCAGCCAAACCCGGAGGAGGGAGGGCCGCCACAATGAGCAGTTCTTC.

This clonotype was seen at least ten times. The genes are TRBV29-1 and TRBJ2-1; 13 bases align to TRBD2. Trimming removed 5 bases from V and 1 base from J; junction bases left unmatched: 5. CDR1 is SQVTM, CDR2 ANQGSEA, per germline. The length of the CDR3 is 16 residues. The CDR3 sequence is CSVQTSGRSSYNEQFF. In DNA, the CDR3 is TGCAGCGTTCAGACTAGCGGGAGGTCATCCTACAATGAGCAGTTCTTC.

This clonotype was seen at least ten times. This sequence joins TRBV3-1 and TRBJ2-6; TRBD2 aligns across 10 bases. This CDR3 contains 18 residues. V dropped 4 bases and J dropped 3; count of bases not matched to a gene: 9. Germline CDR1 and CDR2: LGHDT and YNNKEL (reference sequence). The CDR3 nucleotides read TGTGCCAGCAGCCCTTCTAGCGGGAGAGTGTATGGGGCCAACGTCCTGACTTTC. This translates into CASSPSSGRVYGANVLTF.

This rearrangement joins TRBV2 to TRBJ2-1, with D unresolved. V was shortened by 11 bases and J by 2 bases, with 10 bases between the two germline ends. This CDR3 has 12 residues. Germline assignment: CDR1 SNHLY and CDR2 FYNNEI. This chain's CDR3 is CAGSDAYNEQFF. CDR3 bases: TGTGCCGGCTCGGACGCCTACAATGAGCAGTTCTTC. Looking up the rest from reference TRBV2 and TRBJ2-1 gives the full variable domain: EPEVTQTPSHQVTQMGQEVILRCVPISNHLYFYWYRQILGQKVEFLVSFYNNEISEKSEIFDDQFSVERPDGSNFTLKIRSTKLEDSAMYFCAGSDAYNEQFFGPGTRLTVL.

At least ten counts were recorded for this clonotype. The V gene is TRBV6-5, the J gene TRBJ2-7, with 8 bases aligning to TRBD1. V trimming: 8 bases; J trimming: 2 bases; junction bases outside the gene matches: 8. CDR1 is MNHEY and CDR2 is SVGAGI in the germline V gene. The CDR3 totals 14 residues. The DNA for the CDR3 is TGTGCCAGCCGAAGGGACAGGATGACCTACGAGCAGTACGTC. Translating gives CASRRDRMTYEQYV.

This clonotype was counted ten times or more. The chain combines TRBV7-9 with TRBJ2-1; 7 bases are shared with TRBD1. V shed 5 bases, J shed 5 bases, and the junction held 9 bases outside the gene matches. The length of the CDR3 is 15 residues. CDR1 is SEHNR and CDR2 is FQNEAQ in the germline V gene (reference sequence). The CDR3 region is CASSLTRGQHNEQFF. The DNA for the CDR3 is TGTGCCAGCAGCCTTACGAGGGGGCAACACAATGAGCAGTTCTTC.

This clonotype was observed many times. The rearrangement uses TRBV5-6 and TRBJ1-1; D remains ambiguous. Germline CDR1 reads SGHDT; CDR2 reads YYEEEE. The CDR3 is 13 residues long. The V end was cut by 0 bases, the J end by 1 base, with 4 bases between. The DNA for the CDR3 is TGTGCCAGCAGCTTGGCCACGAACACTGAAGCTTTCTTT. Its protein product is CASSLATNTEAFF. Complete variable domain (other parts from reference TRBV5-6 and TRBJ1-1): DAGVTQSPTHLIKTRGQQVTLRCSPKSGHDTVSWYQQALGQGPQFIFQYYEEEERQRGNFPDRFSGHQFPNYSSELNVNALLLGDSALYLCASSLATNTEAFFGQGTRLTVV.

J is TRBJ1-1 and V is TRBV19, with D perhaps matching TRBD1 (5 bases). This CDR3 is 12 amino acids long. V shed 3 bases and J shed 9 bases, with 11 bases lying between them. Germline CDR1 LNHDA, CDR2 SQIVND (reference sequence). The CDR3 coding sequence is TGTGCCAGTAGTATGACGGGGGGAAAAGCTTTCTTT. Protein: CASSMTGGKAFF.

This clonotype was found many times. The chain combines TRBV24-1 with TRBJ2-3; TRBD1 matches 9 bases. Losses at the gene ends were 4 bases for V and 5 bases for J; bases not matched to a gene: 9. There are 16 residues in the CDR3. Germline V CDR1 and CDR2: KGHDR, SFDVKD. The CDR3 DNA reads TGTGCCACCAGTGACTTACAGGGGGCGCTTGGAGATACGCAGTATTTT. It codes for CATSDLQGALGDTQYF.

The gene calls are TRBV20-1 and TRBJ2-1; maybe TRBD1 (6 bases). Germline values: CDR1 DFQATT, CDR2 SNEGSKA (reference sequence). The length of the CDR3 is 13 residues. The CDR3 nucleotides read TGCAGCCTCAGGGGCCAGCGCTACAATGAGCAGTTCTTC. Translation: CSLRGQRYNEQFF.

This clonotype was seen ten or more times. The chain has TRBV19 and TRBJ2-7; D remains unclear. This CDR3 spans 14 amino acids. Germline V gene sequence: CDR1 LNHDA, CDR2 SQIVND (reference sequence). With 1 base removed from V and 1 base from J, the gap between germline ends came to 8 bases. The CDR3 spells CASSIGAGSYEQYV. CDR3 in DNA: TGTGCCAGTAGTATAGGGGCCGGGTCCTACGAGCAGTACGTC.

The table lists this clonotype with many counts. The V gene is TRBV4-2, the J gene TRBJ2-2; 10 bases map to TRBD2. The ends lost 10 bases at V and 0 bases at J; junction bases unmatched: 2. The CDR3 consists of 14 residues. The germline CDR1 and CDR2 sequences are LGHNA and YNFKEQ. The CDR3 DNA reads TGTGCCACTACTAGCGGGACGAACACCGGGGAGCTGTTTTTT. It encodes CATTSGTNTGELFF.

This clonotype was detected ten times or more. The rearrangement uses TRBV30 and TRBJ2-7, with a tentative D call TRBD1 (6 bases). CDR1 is GTSNPN, CDR2 SVGIG, per germline (reference sequence). The CDR3 runs to 12 residues. V was pared by 8 bases and J by 2 bases, with 13 bases between. The DNA of the CDR3 is TGTGCCCTCTTAGGGGACACCTACGAGCAGTACTTC. This sequence encodes CALLGDTYEQYF.

The chain recombines TRBV29-1 with TRBJ2-5; tentatively, D is TRBD2 (5 bases). From germline, CDR1 is SQVTM and CDR2 ANQGSEA. This CDR3 comprises 13 residues. The V gene lost 3 bases and the J gene lost 5 bases, with 13 bases spanning the gap. The CDR3 reads CSVDMRASETQYF. The CDR3 nucleotides are TGCAGCGTTGATATGAGGGCATCTGAGACCCAGTACTTC.

Comment on this clonotype: This sequence may be a read error, since a much larger clone differs from it by one base. The genes are TRBV30 and TRBJ2-2; D is possibly TRBD1 (6 bases). V gave up 0 bases and J gave up 4 bases, with 9 bases separating them. CDR1 and CDR2 (germline): GTSNPN, SVGIG (reference sequence). CDR3 length equals 14 residues. The CDR3, as DNA: TGTGCCTGGAGTGTTGGGGGCCCCACCGGGGAGCTGTTTTTT. Translated: CAWSVGGPTGELFF.

This clonotype showed up many times. The V call is TRBV11-2, the J call TRBJ2-2, with D hard to call. The V end lost 2 bases, the J end lost 1 base, and 2 bases lay between the germline ends. This CDR3 is built from 13 residues. Per the germline V gene, CDR1 is SGHAT and CDR2 is FQNNGV. The CDR3 DNA is TGTGCCAGCAGCTTACGGAACACCGGGGAGCTGTTTTTT. It codes for CASSLRNTGELFF.